These 14 T cell receptor beta chains came from one sample sequenced in a study of Graves' ophthalmopathy and Graves' hyperthyroidism. Amplified material comprised TCR beta CDR3 regions derived from RNA transcripts. RT-PCR in the first round used HTBI primers; a second-round multiplex PCR followed. Each CDR3 protein is one row after TCRdb ran MiXCR on the multiplex PCR reads. The repertoire holds tens of thousands of distinct CDR3 sequences, with over 40% as singletons. The specimen was peripheral blood. The receptor source for this set is an adult man with Graves' ophthalmopathy.

This clonotype was seen many times. This rearrangement joins TRBV11-3 to TRBJ2-7; D may be TRBD2 (6 bases). From germline, CDR1 is SGHNT and CDR2 YENEEA. The CDR3 runs to 18 residues. Between the trimmed V and J ends, which lost 3 bases and 5 bases, there was a span of 26 bases. Written as DNA, the CDR3 is TGTGCCAGCAGCTTGAGGGCTAGGGGTTACGGGGGTCTTAACGAGCAGTACGTC. As protein: CASSLRARGYGGLNEQYV.

The rearrangement uses TRBV7-9 and TRBJ1-2; the match to TRBD1 covers 9 bases. The V gene end was trimmed by 3 bases and the J gene end by 6 bases; junction bases not matched to a gene: 5. From germline, CDR1 is SEHNR and CDR2 FQNEAQ (reference sequence). The CDR3 totals 14 residues. The CDR3 nucleotides read TGTGCCAGCAGCTTGGACAGGGGCCCCAATGGCTACACCTTC. It encodes CASSLDRGPNGYTF.

As concerns this clonotype: At one of its ends the junction is not consistent with the germline gene, which may arise from a read error. The chain uses TRBV10-3 and TRBJ2-2; no firm D call. Germline CDR1 ENHRY, CDR2 SYGVKD. The CDR3 length is 13 residues. The CDR3 protein is CVINANHTGELFF. Written as DNA, the CDR3 is TGTGTCATCAATGCAAACCACACTGGGGAGCTGTTTTTT.

The chain is built from TRBV7-8 and TRBJ2-3; possible D gene TRBD1, 6 bases. The CDR3 contains 16 residues. Trimming removed 5 bases at V and 2 bases at J, with 17 bases between. CDR1 SGHVS and CDR2 FQNEAQ come from the germline V gene. This chain's CDR3 is CASSQAGQHHTDTQYF. CDR3 in DNA: TGTGCCAGCAGCCAAGCCGGACAGCACCACACAGATACGCAGTATTTT.

This clonotype was seen a handful of times. The chain joins TRBV10-3 to TRBJ1-2; 7 nucleotides agree with TRBD1. Trimming took 4 bases from V and 5 from J; bases not matched to a gene: 1. Germline loops: CDR1 ENHRY, CDR2 SYGVKD. CDR3 size: 12 residues. CDR3 sequence reads: CAISGGQYGYTF. CDR3 nucleotide sequence: TGTGCCATCAGTGGGGGACAGTATGGCTACACCTTC.

The gene calls are TRBV7-3 and TRBJ2-7, with 10 bases fitting TRBD2. The CDR3 is 15 residues long. The V and J ends lost 6 bases and 1 base, in that order; junction bases with no gene match: 6. Germline values: CDR1 SGHTA, CDR2 FQGTGA. The CDR3 sequence is CASSRTSGKSYEQYF. As DNA, the CDR3 is TGTGCCAGCAGTCGTACTAGCGGGAAGTCCTACGAGCAGTACTTC.

At least ten counts were recorded for this clonotype. The chain uses TRBV6-2 or TRBV6-3 and TRBJ2-3; 11 bases are a match to TRBD2. Looked up from germline, CDR1 is MNHEY and CDR2 is SVGEGT. The V gene end was trimmed by 7 bases and the J gene end by 5 bases; junction bases not matched to a gene: 5. The CDR3 totals 14 residues. The CDR3 spells CASIAGGPQDTQYF. CDR3 DNA: TGTGCCAGCATAGCGGGAGGGCCACAAGATACGCAGTATTTT.

V gene TRBV7-6 combines with J gene TRBJ2-7, with 11 bases identical to TRBD2. Germline CDR1 and CDR2: SGHVS and FNYEAQ. The length of the CDR3 is 14 residues. Trimming took 7 bases from V and 5 from J; bases not matched to a gene: 7. The CDR3 bases are TGTGCCAGCACCTTGACTAGCGGGAAGGACGAGCAGTACGTC. As protein: CASTLTSGKDEQYV.

The table lists this clonotype with many counts. The chain uses TRBV19 and TRBJ2-3; TRBD2 aligns across 13 bases. The CDR3 has 18 amino acids. J lost 2 bases, V lost 4 bases, and 9 bases had no gene match. Germline CDR1 is LNHDA and CDR2 is SQIVND (reference sequence). CDR3 DNA: TGTGCCAGTAGTACCGGACTAGCGGGGGCCCCGCCCACAGATACGCAGTATTTT. The encoded protein is CASSTGLAGAPPTDTQYF.

There are many counts of this clonotype. The chain is built from TRBV7-3 and TRBJ2-3, with a weak D call TRBD1 (6 bases). The CDR3 loop spans 15 amino acids. Trimming took off 0 bases at V and 2 bases at J, with 9 bases between the two ends. Germline CDR1 reads SGHTA; CDR2 reads FQGTGA. Here the CDR3 DNA reads TGTGCCAGCAGCTTAACGGGGGCTTTCACAGATACGCAGTATTTT. It is translated as CASSLTGAFTDTQYF.

The rearrangement joins TRBV7-9 to TRBJ2-1; D ambiguous. The CDR3 sequence is 17 residues long. The germline CDR1 and CDR2 sequences are SEHNR and FQNEAQ (reference sequence). V dropped 5 bases and J dropped 3 bases, with 20 bases sitting between them. This CDR3 is CASSPERVAVHYNEQFF. The CDR3 nucleotides are TGTGCCAGCAGCCCGGAACGTGTGGCGGTTCACTACAATGAGCAGTTCTTC.

Of note for this clonotype: A read error is possible here, since a much larger clone lies one base away. The chain couples TRBV28 to TRBJ2-1; tentative D call: TRBD1 (5 bases). Trimming pared 4 bases from V and 7 bases from J, leaving 17 bases between. This CDR3 has 15 amino acids. Germline loops: CDR1 MDHEN, CDR2 SYDVKM. CDR3 sequence: CASSYAGWKINEQFF. The CDR3 bases are TGTGCCAGCAGTTATGCAGGGTGGAAGATAAATGAGCAGTTCTTC.

The sample holds many counts of this clonotype. The chain is built from TRBV5-1 and TRBJ1-4; TRBD1 might be the D (5 bases). There are 17 residues in the CDR3. The V end lost 4 bases, the J end lost 4 bases, and 20 bases lay between the germline ends. CDR1 is SGHRS and CDR2 is YFSETQ in the germline V gene. The CDR3 here is CASSPRYRGQNNEKLFF. The DNA for the CDR3 is TGCGCCAGCAGCCCACGCTACAGAGGACAAAATAATGAAAAACTGTTTTTT.

The chain employs TRBV20-1 and TRBJ1-5; a weak D match, TRBD1 (5 bases). Germline values: CDR1 DFQATT, CDR2 SNEGSKA (reference sequence). The CDR3 is 14 residues long. Trimming stripped 5 bases from V and 11 bases from J, with 22 bases between. The CDR3 loop reads CSARTGTAQETQHF. The CDR3 nucleotides read TGCAGTGCTCGCACCGGGACGGCACAAGAGACCCAGCATTTT.